Shown below are 19 T cell receptor beta chains from a single sample sequenced in a study of T cell changes during pregnancy in multiple sclerosis. Data came from immunoSEQ multiplex PCR; TCRdb stores just in-frame clones and leaves some out. The top ten clones hold over 1% of a sample with about 71,000 clones, about 92% of them seen once. The starting material was peripheral blood, obtained in the third trimester of pregnancy. These receptors came from a female donor with multiple sclerosis, enrolled in a pregnancy study.

J is TRBJ1-5 and V is TRBV18; 7 bases fit TRBD1. CDR3 length: 15 amino acids. The germline V gene encodes CDR1 KGHSH and CDR2 LQKENI. Trimming cost V 6 bases and J 4 bases; bases outside gene matches: 9. CDR3 coding DNA: TGTGCCAGCTCCCGGGAGACAGGGATAAATCAGCCCCAGCATTTT. Translated, it gives CASSRETGINQPQHF. Full variable domain (missing parts from reference TRBV18 and TRBJ1-5): NAGVMQNPRHLVRRRGQEARLRCSPMKGHSHVYWYRQLPEEGLKFMVYLQKENIIDESGMPKERFSAEFPKEGPSILRIQQVVRGDSAAYFCASSRETGINQPQHFGDGTRLSIL.

This chain joins TRBV29-1 and TRBJ2-1; a possible D gene is TRBD1 (5 bases). This CDR3 has 13 amino acids. Trimming pared 3 bases from V and 0 bases from J, leaving 6 bases between. Looked up from germline, CDR1 is SQVTM and CDR2 is ANQGSEA. Here the CDR3 DNA reads TGCAGCGTTGACAGGGACTCCTACAATGAGCAGTTCTTC. Amino acid sequence: CSVDRDSYNEQFF.

The V call is TRBV29-1, the J call TRBJ2-3; D possibly corresponds to TRBD1 (7 bases). The CDR3 runs to 15 residues. Deletions cut 4 bases from V and 3 bases from J, with 17 bases between. Per the germline V gene, CDR1 is SQVTM and CDR2 is ANQGSEA. The DNA of the CDR3 is TGCAGCGTTGGGGCAGGGGGGATAATTACAGATACGCAGTATTTT. It specifies CSVGAGGIITDTQYF.

V is TRBV7-2 and J is TRBJ2-5, with 11 positions matching TRBD2. J was trimmed by 2 bases and V by 4 bases; bases with no gene match: 3. This CDR3 spans 15 amino acids. Per germline, CDR1 SGHTA and CDR2 FQGNSA. For the CDR3, the DNA is TGTGCCAGCAGCTCAGGACTAGCGGGTCAAGAGACCCAGTACTTC. It encodes CASSSGLAGQETQYF.

The chain joins TRBV27 to TRBJ1-3; maybe TRBD1 (5 bases). This CDR3 contains 15 residues. V lost 6 bases, J lost 0 bases, and 12 bases lay in between. Germline CDR1 reads MNHEY; CDR2 reads SMNVEV (reference sequence). DNA of the CDR3: TGTGCCAGCAGACAGGATCCGTACTCTGGAAACACCATATATTTT. Its protein product is CASRQDPYSGNTIYF.

This clone has a handful of counts. The gene calls are TRBV19 and TRBJ2-1; 13 nucleotides align to TRBD2. J lost 10 bases, V lost 4 bases, and 1 base had no gene match. CDR3 length: 13 residues. Germline CDR1 reads LNHDA; CDR2 reads SQIVND (reference sequence). The CDR3 sequence is CASSKLAGGEQFF. CDR3 in DNA: TGTGCCAGTAGTAAACTAGCGGGAGGGGAGCAGTTCTTC.

This chain links TRBV7-8 with TRBJ1-4; D remains unclear. This CDR3 has 14 residues. Trimming removed 4 bases at V and 5 bases at J, with 11 bases between. Germline CDR1 reads SGHVS; CDR2 reads FQNEAQ. CDR3 DNA sequence: TGTGCCAGCAGCTCGGGAAGATACAATGAAAAACTGTTTTTT. Translating it yields CASSSGRYNEKLFF.

The gene calls are TRBV6-4 and TRBJ1-1; weak D call: TRBD1 (5 bases). The CDR3 runs 14 residues. Germline lookup yields CDR1 MRHNA and CDR2 SNTAGT. Trimming took off 0 bases at V and 1 base at J, with 6 bases between the two ends. The DNA of the CDR3 is TGTGCCAGCAGTGACTCGACAGCGAACACTGAAGCTTTCTTT. It is translated as CASSDSTANTEAFF.

The chain uses TRBV19 and TRBJ2-3; 8 bases agree with TRBD1. The CDR3 totals 16 residues. Germline V lookup: CDR1 LNHDA, CDR2 SQIVND (reference sequence). J was trimmed by 4 bases and V by 3 bases; bases with no gene match: 9. The CDR3 here is CASSILSGGAPDTQYF. The CDR3 nucleotides are TGTGCCAGTAGTATTTTGTCAGGGGGCGCCCCAGATACGCAGTATTTT.

This clone was seen only a few times. V is TRBV6-6 and J is TRBJ1-2, with TRBD1 matching 7 bases. Germline V gives CDR1 MNHNY, CDR2 SVGAGI (reference sequence). The CDR3 has 13 residues. Trimming removed 5 bases from V and 5 bases from J; junction bases left unmatched: 5. CDR3 amino acids: CASSRDRDYGYTF. CDR3 sequence (DNA): TGTGCCAGCAGTCGAGACAGGGATTATGGCTACACCTTC.

The chain couples TRBV30 to TRBJ2-2, with 10 bases lining up with TRBD2. The CDR3 is 18 amino acids. V trimming: 3 bases; J trimming: 1 base; junction bases outside the gene matches: 11. The germline gives CDR1 GTSNPN, CDR2 SVGIG (reference sequence). CDR3 protein: CAWRLREREGRNTGELFF. The CDR3 DNA is TGTGCCTGGAGACTGAGGGAGCGGGAGGGCCGGAACACCGGGGAGCTGTTTTTT.

V usage is TRBV27 and J usage is TRBJ1-1; TRBD1 is a possible D gene (6 bases). The V gene lost 6 bases and the J gene lost 4 bases, with 18 bases spanning the gap. Per germline, CDR1 MNHEY and CDR2 SMNVEV (reference sequence). The CDR3 length is 15 residues. CDR3 nucleotide sequence: TGTGCCAGCAGCCCTACCTCAGGGGTGGGCACTGAAGCTTTCTTT. It codes for CASSPTSGVGTEAFF.

The chain has TRBV7-2 and TRBJ1-4; D is perhaps TRBD1 (5 bases). V lost 0 bases and J lost 6, with 5 bases in between. Germline CDR1 reads SGHTA; CDR2 reads FQGNSA. The CDR3 runs 13 residues. CDR3 amino acids: CASSLAGDEKLFF. CDR3 in DNA: TGTGCCAGCAGCTTAGCAGGGGATGAAAAACTGTTTTTT.

This clone was found once. The genes are TRBV6-6 and TRBJ1-6; maybe TRBD1 (5 bases). The length of the CDR3 is 14 residues. The germline CDR1 and CDR2 sequences are MNHNY and SVGAGI (reference sequence). Deletions cut 4 bases from V and 9 bases from J, with 13 bases between. Written as DNA, the CDR3 is TGTGCCAGCAGTTCCGAAAGGACAAGTTCACCCCTCCACTTT. Amino acids: CASSSERTSSPLHF.

The chain couples TRBV28 to TRBJ2-7, with TRBD1 matching over 8 bases. The CDR3 has 12 amino acids. With V trimmed by 10 bases and J by 8 bases, 10 bases remained unmatched. Germline assignment: CDR1 MDHEN and CDR2 SYDVKM. Here the CDR3 reads CAIAGPGGKQYF. The CDR3 nucleotides are TGTGCCATCGCGGGCCCAGGGGGCAAGCAGTACTTC.

This clone was found once. This chain connects TRBV11-2 to TRBJ1-1, with D maybe TRBD1 (6 bases). This CDR3 has 17 residues. Trimming stripped 5 bases from V and 0 bases from J, with 19 bases between. CDR1 SGHAT and CDR2 FQNNGV come from the germline V gene. The CDR3 sequence is CASSPSERGSVNTEAFF. CDR3 bases: TGTGCCAGCAGCCCCTCTGAAAGGGGGAGTGTGAACACTGAAGCTTTCTTT.

The chain recombines TRBV27 with TRBJ1-2; the match to TRBD1 covers 7 bases. The germline V gene has CDR1 MNHEY and CDR2 SMNVEV (reference sequence). The CDR3 runs 15 residues. Trimming removed 6 bases from V and 0 bases from J; junction bases left unmatched: 7. The CDR3 DNA reads TGTGCCAGCAGCCCAGGGACAGCGCCTAACTATGGCTACACCTTC. It translates to CASSPGTAPNYGYTF.

V and J are TRBV4-2 and TRBJ1-3; D is unclear. From germline, CDR1 is LGHNA and CDR2 YNFKEQ. With 5 bases removed from V and 0 bases from J, the gap between germline ends came to 11 bases. CDR3 length: 15 residues. CDR3 sequence reads: CASSERGSSGNTIYF. As DNA, the CDR3 is TGTGCCAGCAGCGAAAGAGGGTCCTCTGGAAACACCATATATTTT.

In regard to this clone: The conserved phenylalanine or tryptophan normally closing the CDR3 is absent here, so this likely arose from a read error. The chain combines TRBV19 with TRBJ1-2, with D perhaps matching TRBD1 (6 bases). The CDR3 is 15 amino acids. Trimming took 3 bases from V and 8 from J, leaving 19 bases between them. In germline, CDR1 is LNHDA, CDR2 SQIVND (reference sequence). The CDR3 nucleotides read TGTGCCAGTAGTATCGGAGCGACCACAGGGTCCGGCTACACCCTC. Translation gives CASSIGATTGSGYTL.